This T cell receptor beta chain was recorded in a study of CD8+ T cells in alopecia areata. The germline CDR1 and CDR2 sequences are MGHDK and SYGVNS. With 6 bases clipped from V and 6 bases from J, the junction kept 10 bases outside the gene matches. The CDR3 covers 15 residues. Treatment noted: oral pan-JAK inhibitor, 5-10 mg twice daily. RNA, once extracted, was reverse transcribed into cDNA for use as the sequencing template. Method: immunoSEQ multiplex PCR; TCRdb's copy keeps in-frame clones and lacks some. The data show about 200,000 clones, under 80% seen once. As for this clone: The same CDR3 can be traced to other DNA sequences in this sample.

This chain joins TRBV25-1 and TRBJ1-1, with 10 bases fitting TRBD1. The starting material was CD4+ T cells sorted from blood, obtained around week 47, from a patient treated with tofacitinib. This TCR derives from a human donor with alopecia areata. The CDR3 reads CASSRDRGLLAEAFF. CDR3 nucleotides: TGTGCCAGCAGCCGGGACAGGGGTTTGTTGGCTGAAGCTTTCTTT. Full variable domain (remainder filled in from reference TRBV25-1 and TRBJ1-1): EADIYQTPRYLVIGTGKKITLECSQTMGHDKMYWYQQDPGMELHLIHYSYGVNSTEKGDLSSESTVSRIRTEHFPLTLESARPSHTSQYLCASSRDRGLLAEAFFGQGTRLTVV.